This is a list of T cell receptor beta chains from one sample in a study of shared clonotypes between healthy human individuals. Sequencing was performed with immunoSEQ multiplex PCR; in TCRdb, only in-frame clones are kept and a portion is missing. The table records about 2 million clones, roughly 96% of them present only once. Sequencing was performed on naive CD4+ T cells sorted from blood. The origin of the receptors is a man aged 18-30 years in good health. The CDR3 runs from the conserved cysteine through the conserved F or W. A D gene is named only where the DNA matches it firmly. The size field is filled for only some rows; it gives once, few, many or a size class.

size | J | D | V | CDR3 | DNA
NA | TRBJ1-2 | NA | TRBV7-2 | CASSLSRSGGAYTF | TGTGCCAGCAGCCTAAGTCGGAGTGGTGGTGCCTACACCTTC
NA | TRBJ2-1 | TRBD2 | TRBV2 | CAGLPTSGGYNEQFF | TGTGCCGGCCTACCGACTAGCGGGGGATACAATGAGCAGTTCTTC
once | TRBJ2-1 | TRBD2 | TRBV7-8 | CASSLGGGRYNEQFF | TGTGCCAGCAGCTTAGGGGGCGGGAGATACAATGAGCAGTTCTTC
NA | TRBJ2-2 | NA | TRBV7-2 | CASRLSMTGELFF | TGTGCCAGCAGGCTATCTATGACCGGGGAGCTGTTTTTT
NA | TRBJ2-3 | NA | TRBV28 | CASSFTDTQYF | TGTGCCAGCAGTTTTACAGATACGCAGTATTTT
NA | TRBJ2-1 | NA | TRBV4-1 | CASSQDRGGRGTDEQFF | TGCGCCAGCAGCCAAGATCGGGGCGGGCGGGGTACGGATGAGCAGTTCTTC
NA | TRBJ2-2 | NA | TRBV6-4 | CASSASGATGELFF | TGTGCCAGCAGTGCTTCAGGGGCCACCGGGGAGCTGTTTTTT
NA | TRBJ2-7 | TRBD1 | TRBV2 | CASSEWTGGLSYEQYF | TGTGCCAGCAGTGAATGGACAGGGGGCTTGTCCTACGAGCAGTACTTC
NA | TRBJ2-7 | TRBD2 | TRBV5-1 | CASSTDLSGILSYEQYF | TGCGCCAGCAGCACCGACCTTAGCGGGATCCTCTCCTACGAGCAGTACTTC
once | TRBJ1-2 | NA | TRBV5-1 | CASSLAGGEVNYGYTF | TGCGCCAGCAGCTTGGCCGGGGGTGAGGTAAACTATGGCTACACCTTC
NA | TRBJ2-2 | TRBD1 | TRBV5-1 | CASSPRTGKPGELFF | TGCGCCAGCAGCCCTCGGACAGGGAAGCCCGGGGAGCTGTTTTTT